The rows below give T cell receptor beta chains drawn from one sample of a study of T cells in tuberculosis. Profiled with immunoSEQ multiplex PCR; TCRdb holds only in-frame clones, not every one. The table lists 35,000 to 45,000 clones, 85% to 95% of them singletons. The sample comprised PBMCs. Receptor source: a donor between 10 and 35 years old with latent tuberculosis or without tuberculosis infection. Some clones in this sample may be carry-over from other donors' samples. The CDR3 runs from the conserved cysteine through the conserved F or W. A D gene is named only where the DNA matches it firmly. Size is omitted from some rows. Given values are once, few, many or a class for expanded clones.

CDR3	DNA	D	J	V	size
CATSRDTGKSAEKLFF	TGTGCCACCAGCAGAGACACAGGGAAGTCGGCCGAAAAACTGTTTTTT	NA	TRBJ1-4	TRBV15	NA
CASSQDSDEQFF	TGCGCCAGCAGTCAGGACAGCGATGAGCAGTTCTTC	NA	TRBJ2-1	TRBV10-1	NA
CASSGPGQITGELFF	TGTGCCAGCAGCGGGCCGGGACAGATCACCGGGGAGCTGTTTTTT	TRBD1	TRBJ2-2	TRBV7-2	NA
CASSQVYGGYGYTF	TGTGCCAGCAGCCAAGTTTATGGGGGGTATGGCTACACCTTC	NA	TRBJ1-2	TRBV14	NA
CASSLIQLRGYTF	TGTGCCAGCAGCTTAATTCAGTTGCGGGGCTACACCTTC	NA	TRBJ1-2	TRBV7-9	NA
CQGSTEAFF	TGTCAGGGTAGCACTGAAGCTTTCTTT	NA	TRBJ1-1	TRBV20-1	NA
CASSLGLNTEAFF	TGTGCCAGCAGTTTGGGGCTGAACACTGAAGCTTTCTTT	NA	TRBJ1-1	TRBV27	NA
CAWSVGLAGGPRDTQYF	TGTGCCTGGAGTGTCGGACTAGCGGGGGGGCCGAGAGATACGCAGTATTTT	TRBD2	TRBJ2-3	TRBV30	NA
CASSLRFRMLGPNEKLFF	TGCGCCAGCAGCTTGAGGTTCCGGATGTTGGGGCCTAATGAAAAACTGTTTTTT	NA	TRBJ1-4	TRBV5-1	NA
CASSELRDNSPLHF	TGTGCCAGCAGTGAATTACGGGATAATTCACCCCTCCACTTT	NA	TRBJ1-6	TRBV25-1	NA
CASSLGEGGWYGYTF	TGTGCCAGCAGCTTAGGAGAGGGGGGGTGGTATGGCTACACCTTC	NA	TRBJ1-2	TRBV7-2	NA
CASSQGLAGAPWELFF	TGCGCCAGCAGCCAGGGACTAGCGGGGGCTCCTTGGGAGCTGTTTTTT	TRBD2	TRBJ2-2	TRBV4-1	NA
CASSLVGQTDTDTQYF	TGTGCCAGTAGCTTGGTGGGACAAACAGACACAGATACGCAGTATTTT	NA	TRBJ2-3	TRBV5-4	NA
CASGLGTGGWNSPLHF	TGTGCTAGTGGTTTGGGAACAGGGGGCTGGAATTCACCCCTCCACTTT	TRBD1	TRBJ1-6	TRBV12-5	NA
CATREYRNMNTEAFF	TGTGCCACCAGAGAATACAGAAACATGAACACTGAAGCTTTCTTT	NA	TRBJ1-1	TRBV15	NA
CASSLRDSILGYTF	TGTGCCAGCAGTCTTCGGGACAGTATATTAGGCTACACCTTC	TRBD1	TRBJ1-2	TRBV2	NA
CASSLFRVGDTEAFF	TGCGCCAGCAGCTTGTTTCGGGTGGGTGACACTGAAGCTTTCTTT	NA	TRBJ1-1	TRBV5-1	NA
CSTGDYNEQFF	TGCAGTACAGGAGACTACAATGAGCAGTTCTTC	NA	TRBJ2-1	TRBV20-1	NA
CASSLTYRQGAAEAFF	TGCGCCAGCAGCTTGACCTATAGACAGGGGGCAGCCGAAGCTTTCTTT	TRBD1	TRBJ1-1	TRBV5-1	NA
CASSTGALEAFF	TGTGCCAGCAGCACAGGGGCGCTTGAAGCTTTCTTT	TRBD1	TRBJ1-1	TRBV11-2	NA
CASSYGRGGTEAFF	TGTGCCAGCAGTTACGGCAGGGGTGGGACTGAAGCTTTCTTT	NA	TRBJ1-1	TRBV6-5	NA
CASSERGGSYNEQFF	TGCGCCAGCAGCGAGCGGGGTGGGTCCTACAATGAGCAGTTCTTC	TRBD2	TRBJ2-1	TRBV5-1	few
CASWGRRTGSDGYTF	TGTGCCTCCTGGGGCCGCCGCACAGGGTCGGATGGCTACACCTTC	NA	TRBJ1-2	TRBV30	NA
CASSPQTPAMYNEQFF	TGTGCCAGCAGCCCCCAGACACCCGCTATGTACAATGAGCAGTTCTTC	NA	TRBJ2-1	TRBV11-2	NA
CASSGGQILQETQYF	TGTGCCAGCAGTGGCGGACAGATTCTACAAGAGACCCAGTACTTC	NA	TRBJ2-5	TRBV2	NA
CASSLYLGEGTEAFF	TGTGCCAGCAGTTTATATCTTGGGGAGGGCACTGAAGCTTTCTTT	NA	TRBJ1-1	TRBV28	NA
CASSLAGGVQETQYF	TGTGCCAGCAGTCTAGCGGGGGGCGTTCAAGAGACCCAGTACTTC	TRBD2	TRBJ2-5	TRBV6-5	NA
CATDDRGPTEAFF	TGTGCCACCGATGACAGGGGGCCCACTGAAGCTTTCTTT	TRBD1	TRBJ1-1	TRBV19	NA